Below are 4 T cell receptor beta chains sequenced from a single sample in a study of shared clonotypes between healthy human individuals (dated by TCRdb to 2018 to 2020). The library was produced with the immunoSEQ multiplex PCR assay. The clones in this table, taken by TCRdb from immuneACCESS, are in-frame only. Not every clone is retained; where verified, under half of the shortfall comes from an unresolved V gene, and the cause of the rest is unknown. This sample gives 2,500,000 or so clones in total; more than 90% of them show up just once. The ten largest account for around 0.14% of the sample. The specimen sequenced was naive CD4+ T cells sorted from blood. Per the publication, the cell subset or site label means: CD45RA+ positively selected. Source of these receptors: a man aged 18 to 35 in good health.

V usage is TRBV30 and J usage is TRBJ2-1, with 7 bases aligning to TRBD2. Germline CDR1 and CDR2: GTSNPN and SVGIG (reference sequence). The CDR3 has 15 residues. After removal of 2 bases from V and 9 bases from J, the junction contained 13 bases not matched to a gene. CDR3 protein: CAWSRTSLGWGEQFF. DNA for the CDR3: TGTGCCTGGAGTAGGACTAGTCTGGGATGGGGTGAGCAGTTCTTC.

The chain carries TRBV18 and TRBJ2-2, with TRBD1 matching over 12 bases. Germline V CDR1 and CDR2: KGHSH, LQKENI. The CDR3 has 16 amino acids. V was pared by 3 bases and J by 7 bases, with 6 bases of the junction left unmatched. CDR3 coding DNA: TGTGCCAGCTCACCCCCGGGACAGGGGGCATTCGGGGAGCTGTTTTTT. Translation gives CASSPPGQGAFGELFF.

This clone was found once. The rearrangement joins TRBV6-1 to TRBJ2-1, with TRBD1 identical over 11 bases. Germline V CDR1 and CDR2: MNHNS, SASEGT. The V segment lost 6 bases and the J segment 1 base; nucleotides outside the gene matches: 2. This CDR3 comprises 15 residues. CDR3: CASRDRGPSYNEQFF. The CDR3 DNA sequence: TGTGCCAGCAGGGACAGGGGGCCTTCCTACAATGAGCAGTTCTTC.

On this clone itself: The sample contains more than one DNA sequence encoding this CDR3. The chain links TRBV30 to TRBJ2-3; no clear D. Germline CDR1 GTSNPN, CDR2 SVGIG (reference sequence). This CDR3 comprises 14 residues. The ends were cut back, 0 bases at V and 0 bases at J, with 7 bases in the middle. The DNA of the CDR3 is TGTGCCTGGAGTGTCGGCCTAAGCACAGATACGCAGTATTTT. It encodes CAWSVGLSTDTQYF.